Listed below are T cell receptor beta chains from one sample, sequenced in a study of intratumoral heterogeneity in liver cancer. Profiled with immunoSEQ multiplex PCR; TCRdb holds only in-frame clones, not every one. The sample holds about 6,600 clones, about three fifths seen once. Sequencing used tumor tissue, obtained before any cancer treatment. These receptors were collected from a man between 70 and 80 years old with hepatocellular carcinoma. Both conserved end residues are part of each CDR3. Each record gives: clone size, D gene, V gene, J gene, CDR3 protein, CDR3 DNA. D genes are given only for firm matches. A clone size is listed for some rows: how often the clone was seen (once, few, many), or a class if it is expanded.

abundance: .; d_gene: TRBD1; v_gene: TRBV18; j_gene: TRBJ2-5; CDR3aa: CASSPRRQGEETQYF; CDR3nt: TGTGCCAGCTCACCACGAAGACAGGGAGAAGAGACCCAGTACTTC
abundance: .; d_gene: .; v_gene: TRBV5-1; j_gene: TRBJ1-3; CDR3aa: CASSLVGGATGNTIYF; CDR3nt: TGCGCCAGCAGCTTGGTTGGGGGGGCGACTGGAAACACCATATATTTT
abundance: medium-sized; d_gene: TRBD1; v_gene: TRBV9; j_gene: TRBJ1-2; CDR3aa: CASSERDRPAFNYGYTF; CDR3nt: TGTGCCAGCAGCGAACGGGACAGGCCCGCATTTAACTATGGCTACACCTTC
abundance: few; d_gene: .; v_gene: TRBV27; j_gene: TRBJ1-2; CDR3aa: CASSLAGRYGYTF; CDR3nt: TGTGCCAGCAGTTTGGCAGGGAGGTATGGCTACACCTTC
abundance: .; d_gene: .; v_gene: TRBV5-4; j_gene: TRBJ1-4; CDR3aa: CASSASDWGEKLFF; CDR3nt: TGTGCCAGCAGCGCCTCGGACTGGGGTGAAAAACTGTTTTTT
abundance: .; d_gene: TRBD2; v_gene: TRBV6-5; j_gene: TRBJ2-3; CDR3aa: CASTTGRGATDTQYF; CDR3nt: TGTGCCAGCACCACTGGGCGGGGGGCGACAGATACGCAGTATTTT
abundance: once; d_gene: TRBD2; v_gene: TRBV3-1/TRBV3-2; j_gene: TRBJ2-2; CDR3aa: CASSQGLAGATGELFF; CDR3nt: TGTGCCAGCAGCCAAGGACTAGCGGGGGCCACCGGGGAGCTGTTTTTT
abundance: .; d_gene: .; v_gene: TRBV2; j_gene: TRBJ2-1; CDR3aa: CATHEEGHMPYNEQFF; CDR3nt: TGTGCCACCCACGAGGAGGGACATATGCCCTACAATGAGCAGTTCTTC
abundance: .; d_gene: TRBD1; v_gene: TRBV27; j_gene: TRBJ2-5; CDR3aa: CASLHQQGARETQYF; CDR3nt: TGTGCCAGCTTACACCAACAGGGGGCAAGGGAGACCCAGTACTTC
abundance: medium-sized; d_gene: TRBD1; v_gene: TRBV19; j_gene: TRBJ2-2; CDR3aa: CASRTGTDFTGELFF; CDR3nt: TGTGCCAGTAGAACCGGGACAGACTTCACCGGGGAGCTGTTTTTT
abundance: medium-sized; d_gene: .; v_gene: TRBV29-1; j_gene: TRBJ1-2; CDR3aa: CSVARQDNYGYTF; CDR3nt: TGCAGCGTTGCCAGACAGGACAACTATGGCTACACCTTC
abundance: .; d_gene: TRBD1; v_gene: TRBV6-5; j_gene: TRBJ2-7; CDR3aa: CASSYGTGTYEQYF; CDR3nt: TGTGCCAGCAGTTATGGGACAGGGACCTACGAGCAGTACTTC
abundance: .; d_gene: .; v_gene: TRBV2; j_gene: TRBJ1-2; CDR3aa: CASSEDRVNYGYTF; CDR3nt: TGTGCCAGCAGTGAAGACAGGGTAAACTATGGCTACACCTTC
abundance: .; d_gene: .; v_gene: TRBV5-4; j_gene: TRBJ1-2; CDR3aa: CASSLGQHGYGYTF; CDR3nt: TGTGCCAGCAGCTTGGGTCAGCACGGCTATGGCTACACCTTC
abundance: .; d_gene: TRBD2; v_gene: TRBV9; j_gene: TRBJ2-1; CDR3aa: CASSALLAGGSSYNEQFF; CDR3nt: TGTGCCAGCAGCGCCCTTCTAGCGGGGGGGAGCTCCTACAATGAGCAGTTCTTC
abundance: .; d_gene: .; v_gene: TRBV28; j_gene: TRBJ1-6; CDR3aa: CASSWTETTKNNSPLHF; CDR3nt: TGTGCCAGCAGTTGGACAGAAACCACGAAAAATAATTCACCCCTCCACTTT
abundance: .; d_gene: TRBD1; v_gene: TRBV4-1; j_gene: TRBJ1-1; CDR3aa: CASSDGTGNTEAFF; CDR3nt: TGCGCCAGCAGCGATGGGACAGGTAACACTGAAGCTTTCTTT
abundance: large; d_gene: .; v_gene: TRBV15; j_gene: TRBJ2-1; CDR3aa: CATSSLGESSYNEQFF; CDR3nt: TGTGCCACCAGCAGCCTCGGGGAAAGCTCCTACAATGAGCAGTTCTTC
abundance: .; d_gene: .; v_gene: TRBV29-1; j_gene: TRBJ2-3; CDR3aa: CSVNNQRLGSTDTQYF; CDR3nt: TGCAGCGTTAATAACCAAAGACTAGGGTCCACAGATACGCAGTATTTT
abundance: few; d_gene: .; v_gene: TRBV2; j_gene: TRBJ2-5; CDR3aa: CASSKWGEQETQYF; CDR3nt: TGTGCCAGCAGCAAGTGGGGGGAACAAGAGACCCAGTACTTC
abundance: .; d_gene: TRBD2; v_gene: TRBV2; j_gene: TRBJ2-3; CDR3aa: CASSGTSGTSTDTQYF; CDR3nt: TGTGCCAGCAGTGGGACTAGCGGGACCTCCACAGATACGCAGTATTTT
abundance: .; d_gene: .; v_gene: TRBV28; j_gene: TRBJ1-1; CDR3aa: CASSKAPWRVYTEAFF; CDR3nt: TGTGCCAGCAGTAAGGCCCCTTGGAGGGTGTACACTGAAGCTTTCTTT
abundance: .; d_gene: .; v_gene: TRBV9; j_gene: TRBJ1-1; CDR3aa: CASTRSGVLTGDYEAFF; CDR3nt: TGTGCCAGCACCCGTAGTGGCGTTCTAACGGGAGATTACGAAGCTTTCTTT
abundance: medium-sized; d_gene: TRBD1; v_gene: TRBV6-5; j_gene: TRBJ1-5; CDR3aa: CATKDRGGNQPQHF; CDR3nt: TGTGCCACAAAGGACAGGGGTGGCAATCAGCCCCAGCATTTT
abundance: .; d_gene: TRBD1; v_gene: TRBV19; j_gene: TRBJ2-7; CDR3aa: CASSLDRGFEQYF; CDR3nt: TGTGCCAGTAGCTTGGACAGGGGATTCGAGCAGTACTTC
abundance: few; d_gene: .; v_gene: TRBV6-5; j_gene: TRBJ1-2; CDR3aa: CASKQQVPLGYGYTF; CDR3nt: TGTGCCAGCAAGCAACAGGTCCCTCTCGGCTATGGCTACACCTTC
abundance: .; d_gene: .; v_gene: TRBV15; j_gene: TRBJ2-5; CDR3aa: CATSKAGVGETQYF; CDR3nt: TGTGCCACCAGCAAGGCAGGGGTTGGAGAGACCCAGTACTTC
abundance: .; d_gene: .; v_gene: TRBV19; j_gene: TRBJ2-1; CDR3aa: CASSLRDSLFQNEQFF; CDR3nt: TGTGCCAGTAGTCTACGGGACTCACTATTTCAGAATGAGCAGTTCTTC
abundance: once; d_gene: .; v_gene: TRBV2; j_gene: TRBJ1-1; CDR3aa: CASCRHRLVNTEAFF; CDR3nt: TGTGCCAGTTGTAGGCACCGCCTCGTGAACACTGAAGCTTTCTTT
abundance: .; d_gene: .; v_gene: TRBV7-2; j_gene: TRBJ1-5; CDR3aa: CASSFERNQPQHF; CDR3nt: TGTGCCAGCAGCTTTGAAAGAAATCAGCCCCAGCATTTT
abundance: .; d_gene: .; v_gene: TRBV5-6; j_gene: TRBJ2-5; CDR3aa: CASSRTDAGGGETQYF; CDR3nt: TGTGCCAGCAGCCGGACGGACGCGGGCGGTGGAGAGACCCAGTACTTC
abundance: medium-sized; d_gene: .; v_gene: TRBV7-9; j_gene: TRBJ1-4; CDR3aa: CASSPMGAREKLFF; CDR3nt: TGTGCCAGCAGCCCGATGGGGGCAAGGGAAAAACTGTTTTTT
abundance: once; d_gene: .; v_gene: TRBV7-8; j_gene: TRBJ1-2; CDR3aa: CASSFATGVRYGYTF; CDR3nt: TGTGCCAGCAGCTTCGCCACGGGAGTTCGATATGGCTACACCTTC
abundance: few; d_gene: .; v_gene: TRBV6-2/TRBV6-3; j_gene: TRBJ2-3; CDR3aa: CASSWDSLLTDTQYF; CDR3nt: TGTGCCAGCAGTTGGGACTCCCTCTTGACAGATACGCAGTATTTT
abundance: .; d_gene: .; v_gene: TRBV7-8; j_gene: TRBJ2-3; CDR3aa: CASSLGVRGDTQYF; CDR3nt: TGTGCCAGCAGCTTAGGTGTTCGGGGAGATACGCAGTATTTT
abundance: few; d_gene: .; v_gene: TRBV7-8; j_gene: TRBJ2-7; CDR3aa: CASSRGTSYEQYF; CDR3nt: TGTGCCAGCAGCCGCGGGACCTCCTACGAGCAGTACTTC
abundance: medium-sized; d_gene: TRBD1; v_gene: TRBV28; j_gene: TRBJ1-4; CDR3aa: CASSLGTGGKEKLFF; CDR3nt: TGTGCCAGCAGTTTGGGGACAGGGGGAAAAGAAAAACTGTTTTTT
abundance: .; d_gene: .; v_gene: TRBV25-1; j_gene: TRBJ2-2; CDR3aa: CASHQTGELFF; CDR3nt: TGTGCCAGCCACCAAACCGGGGAGCTGTTTTTT
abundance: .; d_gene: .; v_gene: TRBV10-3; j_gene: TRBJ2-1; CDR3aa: CAIRGEQGGEQFF; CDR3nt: TGTGCCATCAGGGGGGAGCAGGGCGGTGAGCAGTTCTTC
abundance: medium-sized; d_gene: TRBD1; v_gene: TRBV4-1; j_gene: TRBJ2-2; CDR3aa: CASSPDRGRTGELFF; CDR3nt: TGCGCCAGCAGCCCGGACAGGGGAAGGACCGGGGAGCTGTTTTTT
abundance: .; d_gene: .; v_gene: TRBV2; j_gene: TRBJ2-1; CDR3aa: CASNGGLSYNEQFF; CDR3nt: TGTGCCAGCAACGGGGGCCTCTCCTACAATGAGCAGTTCTTC
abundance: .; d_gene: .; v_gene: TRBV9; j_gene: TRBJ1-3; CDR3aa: CASSVDVSSGNTIYF; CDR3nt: TGTGCCAGCAGCGTGGACGTCTCCTCTGGAAACACCATATATTTT
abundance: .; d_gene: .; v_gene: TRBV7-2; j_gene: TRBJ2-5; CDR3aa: CASSLRRSQETQYF; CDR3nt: TGTGCCAGCAGCTTACGGCGGTCCCAAGAGACCCAGTACTTC
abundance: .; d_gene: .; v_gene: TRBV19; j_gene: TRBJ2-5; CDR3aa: CASSIGDRRQETQYF; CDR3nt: TGTGCCAGTAGTATAGGCGACAGACGCCAAGAGACCCAGTACTTC
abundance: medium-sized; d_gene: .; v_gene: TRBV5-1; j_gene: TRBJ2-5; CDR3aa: CASSLTLETQYF; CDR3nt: TGCGCCAGCAGCTTGACTTTGGAGACCCAGTACTTC
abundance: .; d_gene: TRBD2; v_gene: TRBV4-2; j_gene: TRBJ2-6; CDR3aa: CASSGGAGANVLTF; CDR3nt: TGTGCCAGCAGCGGGGGGGCTGGGGCCAACGTCCTGACTTTC
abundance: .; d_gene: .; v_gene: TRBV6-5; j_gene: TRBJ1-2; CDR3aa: CAARGNYGYTF; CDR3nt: TGTGCTGCCCGGGGGAACTATGGCTACACCTTC
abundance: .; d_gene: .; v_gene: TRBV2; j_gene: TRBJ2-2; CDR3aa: CASMARVSTGELFF; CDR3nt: TGTGCCAGCATGGCCAGGGTCAGCACCGGGGAGCTGTTTTTT